The rows below give T cell receptor beta chains drawn from one sample of a study of blood T cell repertoires in COVID-19. TCRdb keeps only in-frame clones here, not all; method: immunoSEQ multiplex PCR. This table has 100,000 to 150,000 clones, over 75% appearing once. Input material: peripheral blood. The receptors were gathered from a man in his 70s with active COVID-19. The CDR3 runs from the conserved cysteine through the conserved F or W. D genes are given only for firm matches. Some rows mark clone size as missing; the rest say once, few, many or name a class of expanded clone.

clone_size j_call v_call d_call cdr3_aa cdr3_nt
- TRBJ2-7 TRBV28 - CASSFLNYEQYF TGTGCCAGCAGTTTTTTAAACTACGAGCAGTACTTC
once TRBJ1-5 TRBV5-8 - CASSLARNGNQPQHF TGTGCCAGCAGCTTGGCTAGGAACGGCAATCAGCCCCAGCATTTT
once TRBJ2-4 TRBV11-2 - CASRSRGGAKNIQYF TGTGCCAGCAGATCCAGGGGTGGGGCCAAAAACATTCAGTACTTC
- TRBJ2-7 TRBV7-9 - CASSPSRGSLYEQYF TGTGCCAGCAGCCCGAGCCGGGGTTCCCTCTACGAGCAGTACTTC
- TRBJ1-5 TRBV24-1 - CATSDTRENSPQHF TGTGCCACCAGTGATACCCGGGAAAATTCGCCCCAGCATTTT
- TRBJ1-1 TRBV6-5 - CASTLGHMNTEAFF TGTGCCAGCACCCTGGGACATATGAACACTGAAGCTTTCTTT
- TRBJ2-1 TRBV21-1 - CASSKGLAALNEQFF TGTGCCAGCAGCAAAGGACTAGCGGCCTTGAATGAGCAGTTCTTC
- TRBJ1-1 TRBV9 - CASSVVTGNTEAFF TGTGCCAGCAGCGTAGTAACAGGAAACACTGAAGCTTTCTTT
- TRBJ1-2 TRBV27 - CASSFGPQVSYGYTF TGTGCCAGCAGTTTTGGGCCGCAGGTTTCCTATGGCTACACCTTC
- TRBJ2-1 TRBV29-1 TRBD2 CSVVGTSETYEQFF TGCAGCGTTGTAGGGACTAGTGAAACTTATGAGCAGTTCTTC
- TRBJ1-1 TRBV18 TRBD1 CASSPADRGTEAFF TGTGCCAGCTCACCAGCAGACAGGGGCACTGAAGCTTTCTTT
- TRBJ1-2 TRBV28 - CASSPPADYGYTF TGTGCCAGCAGTCCCCCCGCGGACTATGGCTACACCTTC
- TRBJ1-5 TRBV28 - CASSWTQGDQPQHF TGTGCCAGCAGTTGGACACAGGGAGATCAGCCCCAGCATTTT
- TRBJ2-7 TRBV28 - CASSLFTYEQYF TGTGCCAGCAGTTTATTTACCTACGAGCAGTACTTC
- TRBJ2-7 TRBV5-1 - CASSPDMPYEQYF TGCGCCAGCAGCCCAGATATGCCCTACGAGCAGTACTTC
once TRBJ1-4 TRBV5-1 TRBD1 CASSPEQGVATNEKLFF TGCGCCAGCAGCCCCGAACAGGGGGTTGCAACTAATGAAAAACTGTTTTTT
few TRBJ2-7 TRBV5-6 - CASSPGTGRLYEQYF TGTGCCAGCAGCCCCGGGACCGGGAGACTTTACGAGCAGTACTTC
- TRBJ2-5 TRBV4-1 - CASSLRPLRGQETQYF TGCGCCAGCAGCCTGAGACCGCTCCGAGGCCAAGAGACCCAGTACTTC
- TRBJ2-6 TRBV7-2 - CASSPQYIPGANVLTF TGTGCCAGCAGCCCCCAGTATATTCCCGGGGCCAACGTCCTGACTTTC
- TRBJ2-4 TRBV14 TRBD2 CASSQDYLAEALAKNIQYF TGTGCCAGCAGCCAAGATTACCTAGCGGAGGCCCTAGCCAAAAACATTCAGTACTTC
- TRBJ2-5 TRBV28 - CASSLTPQETQYF TGTGCCAGCAGTTTAACACCGCAAGAGACCCAGTACTTC
- TRBJ2-7 TRBV15 TRBD1 CATSFWARGPGSSYEQYF TGTGCCACCAGCTTCTGGGCGAGGGGGCCTGGGAGCTCCTACGAGCAGTACTTC
- TRBJ1-1 TRBV19 TRBD1 CASSKTGVNTEAFF TGTGCCAGTAGTAAGACAGGGGTGAACACTGAAGCTTTCTTT